The 25 T cell receptor beta chains below were found in one sample sequenced in a study of blood T cell repertoires in COVID-19. Sequenced by immunoSEQ multiplex PCR; TCRdb stores in-frame clones only, minus some. This table holds fewer than 250,000 clones, roughly four fifths found once. The specimen was PBMCs or T cells enriched from blood (not recorded which). These receptor sequences come from a middle-aged woman who had been exposed to COVID-19.

The CDR3 sequence is CASSAGFLTGGYTF. CDR3 bases: TGTGCCAGCAGCGCGGGGTTCTTAACGGGAGGCTACACCTTC. The rearrangement uses TRBV2 and TRBJ1-2; the D is unclear. CDR1 is SNHLY and CDR2 is FYNNEI in the germline V gene. This CDR3 spans 14 amino acids. Trimming left V 6 bases short and J 8 bases short, with 19 bases between.

This clone was observed a single time. The gene calls are TRBV27 and TRBJ1-6; possible D gene TRBD1, 5 bases. The CDR3 runs to 18 residues. Per germline, CDR1 MNHEY and CDR2 SMNVEV (reference sequence). Trimming cost V 3 bases and J 0 bases, with 15 bases left between them. Written as DNA, the CDR3 is TGTGCCAGCAGTTTGAAGGCTGGGGGGTTCTCCTATAATTCACCCCTCCACTTT. Translated, it gives CASSLKAGGFSYNSPLHF.

The chain uses TRBV6-5 and TRBJ2-3, with 9 positions matching TRBD1. The germline CDR1 and CDR2 sequences are MNHEY and SVGAGI. CDR3 length equals 15 residues. The junction had 2 bases not matched to a gene; V was cut back by 2 bases and J by 2 bases. The CDR3 DNA reads TGTGCCAGCAGTTACGGGACAGGGTACACAGATACGCAGTATTTT. Amino acid sequence: CASSYGTGYTDTQYF.

The chain recombines TRBV5-1 with TRBJ2-7, with TRBD1 identical over 9 bases. V gave up 4 bases and J gave up 2 bases; unmatched junction bases: 10. This CDR3 region has 16 residues. Germline CDR1 and CDR2: SGHRS and YFSETQ. CDR3 nucleotide sequence: TGCGCCAGCAGCAAGGGCCGGGACAGGGCCACCTACGAGCAGTACTTC. Encoded protein: CASSKGRDRATYEQYF.

The genes are TRBV3-1 (or the pseudogene TRBV3-2) and TRBJ2-7; D call uncertain. This CDR3 contains 14 residues. V lost 2 bases and J lost 4, with 12 bases in between. Germline CDR1 LGHDT, CDR2 YNNKEL (reference sequence). DNA for the CDR3: TGTGCCAGCAGCCAACTAGGTGCGGCTTACGAGCAGTACTTC. Amino acid sequence: CASSQLGAAYEQYF.

In DNA form, the CDR3 reads TGTGCCAGCAGCTTAGCCCCTCCGAGCGGGGGGACAGATACGCAGTATTTT. It specifies CASSLAPPSGGTDTQYF. V and J are TRBV7-2 and TRBJ2-3, with 9 bases matching TRBD2. CDR3 length: 17 residues. With 0 bases clipped from V and 3 bases from J, the junction kept 7 bases outside the gene matches. Germline CDR1 SGHTA, CDR2 FQGNSA.

The chain combines TRBV15 with TRBJ1-6; 7 bases match TRBD1. Trimming cost V 1 base and J 3 bases; bases outside gene matches: 6. Germline CDR1 is LNHNV and CDR2 is YYDKDF (reference sequence). CDR3 length: 17 amino acids. CDR3 DNA sequence: TGTGCCACCAGCAGAGTAAGGGGGCTTGGCTATAATTCACCCCTCCACTTT. It translates to CATSRVRGLGYNSPLHF.

The V call is TRBV11-2, the J call TRBJ2-1, with 7 bases matching TRBD2. This CDR3 comprises 13 residues. J was trimmed by 6 bases and V by 6 bases; bases with no gene match: 5. Germline V gene data show CDR1 as SGHAT and CDR2 as FQNNGV. The CDR3 bases are TGTGCCAGCAGTCCCTCGGGGGGCAATGAGCAGTTCTTC. Protein product: CASSPSGGNEQFF. Filled out from reference TRBV11-2 and TRBJ2-1, the complete variable domain reads EAGVAQSPRYKIIEKRQSVAFWCNPISGHATLYWYQQILGQGPKLLIQFQNNGVVDDSQLPKDRFSAERLKGVDSTLKIQPAKLEDSAVYLCASSPSGGNEQFFGPGTRLTVL.

V gene TRBV19 combines with J gene TRBJ1-5; TRBD1 matches 8 bases. CDR3 length equals 13 residues. From germline, CDR1 is LNHDA and CDR2 SQIVND (reference sequence). The V gene end was trimmed by 9 bases and the J gene end by 3 bases; junction bases not matched to a gene: 4. The DNA of the CDR3 is TGTGCCAGCAGGACAGGGAACAATCAGCCCCAGCATTTT. Translated, it gives CASRTGNNQPQHF.

Only a few counts were recorded for this clone. The genes are TRBV10-3 and TRBJ2-2; 11 bases agree with TRBD1. Trimming removed 8 bases from V and 3 bases from J; junction bases left unmatched: 2. Germline V gene lookup returns CDR1 ENHRY and CDR2 SYGVKD. The CDR3 extends over 14 amino acids. The CDR3 sequence: CAIRGQGDTGELFF. CDR3 bases: TGTGCCATCCGGGGACAGGGGGACACCGGGGAGCTGTTTTTT.

The V call is TRBV19, the J call TRBJ2-2, with TRBD2 matching over 7 bases. The V segment lost 5 bases and the J segment 2 bases; nucleotides outside the gene matches: 11. Germline V gives CDR1 LNHDA, CDR2 SQIVND (reference sequence). The CDR3 totals 17 residues. CDR3 coding DNA: TGTGCCAGTAGTCCTAAACTAGCGCCCGGAAACACCGGGGAGCTGTTTTTT. Translating it yields CASSPKLAPGNTGELFF.

The chain uses TRBV7-2 and TRBJ1-5, with D possibly matching TRBD1 (5 bases). This CDR3 spans 14 amino acids. Trimming left V 3 bases short and J 5 bases short, with 11 bases between. The germline V gene has CDR1 SGHTA and CDR2 FQGNSA. This CDR3 is CASSFRGSDQPQHF. The DNA for the CDR3 is TGTGCCAGCAGCTTTCGGGGGTCAGATCAGCCCCAGCATTTT.

A remark on this clone: The identical CDR3 is also encoded by other nucleotide sequences in the sample. The chain has TRBV5-1 and TRBJ1-1; D is unclear. The CDR3 loop spans 13 amino acids. The V gene's germline CDR1 is SGHRS and CDR2 YFSETQ. The V and J ends lost 0 bases and 1 base respectively, with 4 bases between them. In DNA, the CDR3 is TGCGCCAGCAGCTTGGGAGCGAACACTGAAGCTTTCTTT. Translation gives CASSLGANTEAFF.

The CDR3, as DNA: TGCGCCAGCAGTGAGTCCGGGGGCTACGAGCAGTACTTC. It encodes CASSESGGYEQYF. V and J are TRBV10-2 and TRBJ2-7; a weak D match, TRBD2 (6 bases). The CDR3 is made up of 13 amino acids. Germline CDR1 is WSHSY and CDR2 is SAAADI. V was clipped by 0 bases and J by 3 bases, with 6 bases between them.

This rearrangement joins TRBV28 to TRBJ1-1; no firm D call. Germline values: CDR1 MDHEN, CDR2 SYDVKM. Trimming stripped 5 bases from V and 1 base from J, with 8 bases between. This CDR3 is 13 amino acids long. CDR3 sequence reads: CASSPRQNTEAFF. In DNA, the CDR3 is TGTGCCAGCAGTCCGAGACAGAACACTGAAGCTTTCTTT.

This chain joins TRBV5-1 and TRBJ1-4; 8 nucleotides line up with TRBD1. With 4 bases clipped from V and 12 bases from J, the junction kept 14 bases outside the gene matches. Germline V gene lookup returns CDR1 SGHRS and CDR2 YFSETQ. This CDR3 region has 15 residues. The CDR3 coding sequence is TGCGCCAGCAGCCCTTACCAAGGACAGGGAGCCGAACTGTTTTTT. Translated: CASSPYQGQGAELFF. The full variable domain, with the rest looked up from reference TRBV5-1 and TRBJ1-4, is KAGVTQTPRYLIKTRGQQVTLSCSPISGHRSVSWYQQTPGQGLQFLFEYFSETQRNKGNFPGRFSGRQFSNSRSEMNVSTLELGDSALYLCASSPYQGQGAELFFGSGTQLSVL.

This clone was seen at least ten times. V gene TRBV14 combines with J gene TRBJ1-1; no firm D call. V dropped 2 bases and J dropped 0 bases, with 13 bases sitting between them. Germline V lookup: CDR1 SGHDN, CDR2 FVKESK. The CDR3 covers 16 residues. The CDR3 loop is CASSQLVGDLNTEAFF. CDR3 nucleotide sequence: TGTGCCAGCAGCCAATTGGTAGGAGACTTGAACACTGAAGCTTTCTTT.

The chain couples TRBV30 to TRBJ2-7; the match to TRBD1 covers 7 bases. The CDR3 contains 14 residues. V lost 5 bases, J lost 3 bases, and 10 bases stayed unmatched. Germline CDR1 and CDR2: GTSNPN and SVGIG (reference sequence). CDR3 coding DNA: TGTGCCTGGGCGAACAGGGGAATGGACTACGAGCAGTACTTC. Amino acids: CAWANRGMDYEQYF.

The gene calls are TRBV7-3 and TRBJ2-4, with D possibly being TRBD2 (5 bases). Germline assignment: CDR1 SGHTA and CDR2 FQGTGA. This CDR3 region has 16 residues. V was pared by 1 base and J by 6 bases, with 16 bases between. This CDR3 reads CASSLNPGNMGNIQYF. DNA for the CDR3: TGTGCCAGCAGCTTAAATCCGGGGAACATGGGAAACATTCAGTACTTC.

V gene TRBV7-9 combines with J gene TRBJ1-3; 9 positions agree with TRBD1. The CDR3 sequence is 19 residues long. Germline-derived CDR1 and CDR2 are SEHNR and FQNEAQ (reference sequence). The ends lost 4 bases at V and 1 base at J; junction bases unmatched: 14. The chain's CDR3 is CASSWWTGDYFRSGNTIYF. The CDR3 bases are TGTGCCAGCAGCTGGTGGACAGGGGATTACTTCCGGTCTGGAAACACCATATATTTT.

There are a few counts of this clone. V and J are TRBV3-1 (or the pseudogene TRBV3-2) and TRBJ1-2; D is ambiguous. The germline V and J ends were trimmed by 1 base and 8 bases, with 11 bases remaining between them. Per germline, CDR1 LGHDT and CDR2 YNNKEL (reference sequence). CDR3 length equals 13 residues. CDR3 coding DNA: TGTGCCAGCAGCCAAGTGTACTCGTCGGGCTACACCTTC. This encodes CASSQVYSSGYTF.

The chain employs TRBV9 and TRBJ2-7; a possible D gene is TRBD1 (5 bases). The CDR3 has 15 residues. Germline loops: CDR1 SGDLS, CDR2 YYNGEE. V dropped 2 bases and J dropped 3 bases, with 15 bases sitting between them. Written as DNA, the CDR3 is TGTGCCAGCAGCGTGGCGACAGTTCGAGGCTACGAGCAGTACTTC. It translates to CASSVATVRGYEQYF.

The genes are TRBV10-3 and TRBJ1-1; TRBD1 matches 7 bases. The CDR3 length is 15 residues. V lost 3 bases to trimming and J lost 3 bases; unmatched junction nucleotides: 7. Germline CDR1 reads ENHRY; CDR2 reads SYGVKD. The CDR3 DNA follows: TGTGCCATCAGTGACCAAAAGGGACAGCACACTGAAGCTTTCTTT. Its protein is CAISDQKGQHTEAFF.

In its sample, this clone was seen a few times. The V and J genes are TRBV28 and TRBJ1-1; D is possibly TRBD1 (5 bases). Germline assignment: CDR1 MDHEN and CDR2 SYDVKM. The CDR3 loop spans 15 amino acids. V was shortened by 6 bases and J by 2 bases, with 16 bases between the two germline ends. In DNA, the CDR3 is TGTGCCAGCAGGACGGCAGGGTTGGTAAACACTGAAGCTTTCTTT. This translates into CASRTAGLVNTEAFF.

The V call is TRBV9, the J call TRBJ2-7; 12 nucleotides match TRBD2. The germline CDR1 and CDR2 sequences are SGDLS and YYNGEE. CDR3 length: 19 residues. V lost 3 bases, J lost 2 bases, and 15 bases stayed unmatched. The CDR3 spells CASSGMTSGGPTGAYEQYF. CDR3 sequence (DNA): TGTGCCAGCAGCGGAATGACTAGCGGGGGACCAACGGGGGCCTACGAGCAGTACTTC.